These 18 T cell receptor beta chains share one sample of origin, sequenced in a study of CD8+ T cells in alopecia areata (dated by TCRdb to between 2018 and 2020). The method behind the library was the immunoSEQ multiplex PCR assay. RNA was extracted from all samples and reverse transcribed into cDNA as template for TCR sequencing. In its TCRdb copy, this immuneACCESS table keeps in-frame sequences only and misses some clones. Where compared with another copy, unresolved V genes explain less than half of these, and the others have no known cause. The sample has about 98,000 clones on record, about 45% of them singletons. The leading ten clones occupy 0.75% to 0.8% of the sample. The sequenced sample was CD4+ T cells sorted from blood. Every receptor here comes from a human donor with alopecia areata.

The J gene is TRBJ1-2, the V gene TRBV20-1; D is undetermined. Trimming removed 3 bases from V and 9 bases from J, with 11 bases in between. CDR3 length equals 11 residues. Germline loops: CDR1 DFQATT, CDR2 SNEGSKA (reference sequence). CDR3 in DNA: TGCAGTGCTAGGTTTCGGGATAGCTACACCTTC. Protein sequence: CSARFRDSYTF.

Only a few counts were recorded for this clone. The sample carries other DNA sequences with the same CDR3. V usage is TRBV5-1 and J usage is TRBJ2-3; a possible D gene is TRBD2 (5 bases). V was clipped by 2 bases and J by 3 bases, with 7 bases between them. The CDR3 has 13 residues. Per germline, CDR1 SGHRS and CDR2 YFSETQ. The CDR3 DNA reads TGCGCCAGCAGCTTTGAGGGAACAGATACGCAGTATTTT. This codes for CASSFEGTDTQYF.

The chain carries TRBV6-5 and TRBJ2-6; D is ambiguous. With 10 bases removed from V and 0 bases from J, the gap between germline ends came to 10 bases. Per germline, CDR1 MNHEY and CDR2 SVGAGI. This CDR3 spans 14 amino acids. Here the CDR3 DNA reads TGTGCCACCGGCGTGCGCTCTGGGGCCAACGTCCTGACTTTC. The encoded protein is CATGVRSGANVLTF.

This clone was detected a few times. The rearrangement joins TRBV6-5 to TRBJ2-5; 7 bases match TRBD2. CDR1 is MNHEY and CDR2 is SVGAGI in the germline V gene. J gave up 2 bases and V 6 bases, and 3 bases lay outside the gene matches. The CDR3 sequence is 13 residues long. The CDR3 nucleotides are TGTGCCAGCAGGTCCGGGAGGCAAGAGACCCAGTACTTC. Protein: CASRSGRQETQYF.

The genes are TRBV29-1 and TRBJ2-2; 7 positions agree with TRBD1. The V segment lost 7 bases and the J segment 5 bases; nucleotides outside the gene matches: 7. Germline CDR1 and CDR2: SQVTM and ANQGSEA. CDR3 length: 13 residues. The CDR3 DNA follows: TGCAGCGGTATGGGACAGTCGACCGGGGAGCTGTTTTTT. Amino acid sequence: CSGMGQSTGELFF.

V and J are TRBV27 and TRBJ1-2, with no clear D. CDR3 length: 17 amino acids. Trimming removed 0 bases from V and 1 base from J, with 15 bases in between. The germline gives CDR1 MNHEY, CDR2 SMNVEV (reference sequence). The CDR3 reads CASSLSRGSLFNYGYTF. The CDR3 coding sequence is TGTGCCAGCAGTTTATCTAGAGGGAGCCTCTTTAACTATGGCTACACCTTC.

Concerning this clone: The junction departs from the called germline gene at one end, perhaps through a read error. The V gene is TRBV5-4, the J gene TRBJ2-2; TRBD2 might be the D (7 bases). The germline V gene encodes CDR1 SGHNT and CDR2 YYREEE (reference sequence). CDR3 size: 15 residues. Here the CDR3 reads CASSRGARDTGELLF. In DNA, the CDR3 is TGTGCCAGCAGCCGGGGGGCCCGGGACACCGGGGAGCTGCTTTTT.

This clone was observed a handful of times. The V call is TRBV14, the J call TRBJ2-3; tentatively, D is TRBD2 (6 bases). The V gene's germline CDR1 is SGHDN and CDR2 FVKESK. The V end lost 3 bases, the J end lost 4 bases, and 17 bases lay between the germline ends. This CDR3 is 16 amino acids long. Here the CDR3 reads CASSHPPGSGPDTQYF. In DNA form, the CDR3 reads TGTGCCAGCAGCCACCCGCCCGGGAGTGGCCCAGATACGCAGTATTTT. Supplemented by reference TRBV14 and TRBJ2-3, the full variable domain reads EAGVTQFPSHSVIEKGQTVTLRCDPISGHDNLYWYRRVMGKEIKFLLHFVKESKQDESGMPNNRFLAERTGGTYSTLKVQPAELEDSGVYFCASSHPPGSGPDTQYFGPGTRLTVL.

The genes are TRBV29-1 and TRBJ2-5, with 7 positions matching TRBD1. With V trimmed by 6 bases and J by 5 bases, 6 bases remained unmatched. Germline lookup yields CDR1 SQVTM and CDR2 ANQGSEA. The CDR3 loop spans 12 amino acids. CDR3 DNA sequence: TGCAGCGTGGAGACAGGGTGGGAGACCCAGTACTTC. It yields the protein CSVETGWETQYF.

The CDR3 coding sequence is TGCAGCGTTGCTGGGGGGGCCTACAATGAGCAGTTCTTC. It specifies CSVAGGAYNEQFF. The V and J genes are TRBV29-1 and TRBJ2-1; TRBD2 matches at 7 bases. This CDR3 is 13 amino acids long. Germline V CDR1 and CDR2: SQVTM, ANQGSEA. The V and J ends lost 4 bases and 2 bases, in that order; junction bases with no gene match: 2.

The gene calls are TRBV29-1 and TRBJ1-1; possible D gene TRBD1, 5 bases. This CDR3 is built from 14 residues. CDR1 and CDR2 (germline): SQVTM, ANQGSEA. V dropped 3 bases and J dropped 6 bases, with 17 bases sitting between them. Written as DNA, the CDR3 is TGCAGCGTTGATCTTAACAGGCCCTCCGCTGAAGCTTTCTTT. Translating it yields CSVDLNRPSAEAFF.

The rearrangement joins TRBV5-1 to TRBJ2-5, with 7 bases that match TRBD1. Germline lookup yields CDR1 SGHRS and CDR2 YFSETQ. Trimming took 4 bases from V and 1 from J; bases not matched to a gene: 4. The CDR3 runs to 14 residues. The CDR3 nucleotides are TGCGCCAGCAGCCCCGGACAGGTCCAAGAGACCCAGTACTTC. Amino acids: CASSPGQVQETQYF.

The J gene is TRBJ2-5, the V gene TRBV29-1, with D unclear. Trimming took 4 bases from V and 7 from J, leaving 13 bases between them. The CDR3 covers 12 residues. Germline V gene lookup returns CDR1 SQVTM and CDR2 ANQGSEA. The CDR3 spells CSVGAGSGTQYF. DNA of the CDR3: TGCAGCGTTGGCGCCGGTTCGGGGACCCAGTACTTC.

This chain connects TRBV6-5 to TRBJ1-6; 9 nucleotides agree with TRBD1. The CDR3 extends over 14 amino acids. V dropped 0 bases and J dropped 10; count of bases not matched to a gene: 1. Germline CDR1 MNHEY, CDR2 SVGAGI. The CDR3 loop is CASSYSGQGSPLHF. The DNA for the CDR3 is TGTGCCAGCAGTTACTCGGGACAGGGCTCACCCCTCCACTTT.

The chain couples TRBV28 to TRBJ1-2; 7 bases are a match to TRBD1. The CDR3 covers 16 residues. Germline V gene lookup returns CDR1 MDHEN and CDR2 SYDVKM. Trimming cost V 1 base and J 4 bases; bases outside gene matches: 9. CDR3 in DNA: TGTGCCAGCAGTTTATTACAGGGGAGCGGGGGCTATGGCTACACCTTC. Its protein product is CASSLLQGSGGYGYTF.

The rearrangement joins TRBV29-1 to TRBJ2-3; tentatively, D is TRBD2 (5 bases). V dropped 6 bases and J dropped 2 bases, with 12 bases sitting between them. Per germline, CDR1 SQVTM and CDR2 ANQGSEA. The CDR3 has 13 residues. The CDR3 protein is CSVLEGNTDTQYF. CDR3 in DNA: TGCAGCGTCCTCGAGGGCAACACAGATACGCAGTATTTT.

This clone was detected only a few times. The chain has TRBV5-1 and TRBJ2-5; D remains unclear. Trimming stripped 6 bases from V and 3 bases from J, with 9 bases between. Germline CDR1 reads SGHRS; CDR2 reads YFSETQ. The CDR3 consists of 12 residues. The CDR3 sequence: CASTLTEETQYF. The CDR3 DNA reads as TGCGCCAGCACCCTCACAGAAGAGACCCAGTACTTC. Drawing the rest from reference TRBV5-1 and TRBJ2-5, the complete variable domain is KAGVTQTPRYLIKTRGQQVTLSCSPISGHRSVSWYQQTPGQGLQFLFEYFSETQRNKGNFPGRFSGRQFSNSRSEMNVSTLELGDSALYLCASTLTEETQYFGPGTRLLVL.

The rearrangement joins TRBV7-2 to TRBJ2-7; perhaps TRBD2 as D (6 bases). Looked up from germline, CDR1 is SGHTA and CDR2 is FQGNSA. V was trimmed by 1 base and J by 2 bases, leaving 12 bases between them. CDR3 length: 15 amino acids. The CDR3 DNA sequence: TGTGCCAGCAGCTTAGAGGGACTTGGGGCCTACGAGCAGTACTTC. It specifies CASSLEGLGAYEQYF.